These 15 T cell receptor beta chains share one sample of origin, sequenced in a study of cytomegalovirus exposure and HLA in healthy donors. The primer mix had 60 Vbeta and 13 Jbeta primers. Assay: immunoSEQ multiplex PCR; the TCRdb copy retains only in-frame clones and omits some. Of more than 140,000 clones in the sample, roughly four fifths were seen once. Material for sequencing was PBMCs. Receptors originate from a man younger than 35 in good health and CMV-seropositive.

The CDR3 region has the DNA TGTGCCAGCAGCTCCCTAGCGACTTACAACAATGAGCAGTTCTTC. Amino acid sequence: CASSSLATYNNEQFF. The chain recombines TRBV7-8 with TRBJ2-1, with TRBD2 as a possible D gene (6 bases). Germline V gene lookup returns CDR1 SGHVS and CDR2 FQNEAQ. The V end lost 4 bases, the J end lost 5 bases, and 15 bases lay between the germline ends. The CDR3 has 15 residues.

The genes are TRBV7-9 and TRBJ2-7, with TRBD2 matching 7 bases. The CDR3 loop spans 14 amino acids. Germline assignment: CDR1 SEHNR and CDR2 FQNEAQ (reference sequence). Trimming at V came to 5 bases and at J to 5 bases, leaving 9 bases not matched to a gene. The CDR3 nucleotides read TGTGCCAGCAGCCCCCCCGGGGGGTACCACGAGCAGTACTTC. Translating gives CASSPPGGYHEQYF.

This chain connects TRBV29-1 to TRBJ1-4, with D perhaps matching TRBD1 (5 bases). V lost 4 bases to trimming and J lost 8 bases, with 8 bases between them. Germline CDR1 SQVTM, CDR2 ANQGSEA. This CDR3 is built from 11 residues. The CDR3 protein is CSVVRGEKLFF. The CDR3 coding sequence is TGCAGCGTTGTCCGGGGGGAAAAACTGTTTTTT. Full variable domain (outside the CDR3, taken from reference TRBV29-1 and TRBJ1-4): SAVISQKPSRDICQRGTSLTIQCQVDSQVTMMFWYRQQPGQSLTLIATANQGSEATYESGFVIDKFPISRPNLTFSTLTVSNMSPEDSSIYLCSVVRGEKLFFGSGTQLSVL.

This sequence joins TRBV19 and TRBJ1-2; D not resolved. Germline values: CDR1 LNHDA, CDR2 SQIVND (reference sequence). V lost 3 bases to trimming and J lost 3 bases, with 8 bases between them. This CDR3 contains 13 residues. CDR3: CASSIVRDYGYTF. The CDR3 coding sequence is TGTGCCAGTAGTATTGTTCGAGACTATGGCTACACCTTC.

This chain joins TRBV28 and TRBJ1-1; D is undetermined. V lost 7 bases, J lost 7 bases, and 10 bases lay in between. CDR3 size: 11 residues. The germline CDR1 and CDR2 sequences are MDHEN and SYDVKM. CDR3 sequence reads: CASKPGLEAFF. CDR3 sequence (DNA): TGTGCCAGCAAACCCGGACTTGAAGCTTTCTTT.

V gene TRBV25-1 combines with J gene TRBJ2-7; TRBD2 agrees at 10 bases. This CDR3 spans 16 amino acids. CDR1 and CDR2 from the germline V gene are MGHDK and SYGVNS. The J segment lost 5 bases and the V segment lost 2 bases, leaving 9 bases of the junction unmatched. The CDR3 DNA reads as TGTGCCAGCAGTGAAGAGAGCGGGAGGGCCACGGACGAGCAGTACTTC. Translated, it gives CASSEESGRATDEQYF.

The chain employs TRBV6-1 and TRBJ2-3; TRBD1 aligns across 7 bases. This CDR3 contains 15 residues. Trimming removed 4 bases from V and 1 base from J; junction bases left unmatched: 5. Germline values: CDR1 MNHNS, CDR2 SASEGT. CDR3 protein: CASSGRQGRTDTQYF. CDR3 DNA sequence: TGTGCCAGCAGTGGGAGACAGGGACGCACAGATACGCAGTATTTT.

This chain joins TRBV6-1 and TRBJ1-4; D uncertain. The V end was cut by 6 bases, the J end by 8 bases, with 10 bases between. The CDR3 runs to 12 residues. Germline V gene sequence: CDR1 MNHNS, CDR2 SASEGT. CDR3 residues: CASSPLREKLFF. CDR3 nucleotides: TGTGCCAGCAGCCCACTGAGGGAAAAACTGTTTTTT.

The chain uses TRBV4-2 and TRBJ2-2; D possibly corresponds to TRBD1 (5 bases). Germline CDR1 reads LGHNA; CDR2 reads YNFKEQ. The CDR3 contains 17 residues. V was pared by 2 bases and J by 5 bases, with 18 bases between. As DNA, the CDR3 is TGTGCCAGCAGCCAACAAGATACAGGCCGTAGGACCGGGGAGCTGTTTTTT. It is translated as CASSQQDTGRRTGELFF.

The chain recombines TRBV10-3 with TRBJ1-4, with no clear D. This CDR3 is built from 13 residues. Trimming shortened V by 10 bases and J by 2 bases, and 11 bases separated the two germline ends. Germline CDR1 is ENHRY and CDR2 is SYGVKD. Written as DNA, the CDR3 is TGTGCCACCGCGGCTGGGACTAATGAAAAACTGTTTTTT. Protein: CATAAGTNEKLFF.

The rearrangement joins TRBV28 to TRBJ2-1; tentative D call: TRBD1 (6 bases). Germline V lookup: CDR1 MDHEN, CDR2 SYDVKM. The CDR3 has 14 residues. The germline V and J ends were trimmed by 3 bases and 9 bases, with 15 bases remaining between them. The CDR3 DNA is TGTGCCAGCAGTTTGACGACAGGAATGGCTGAGCAGTTCTTC. This translates into CASSLTTGMAEQFF.

The rearrangement uses TRBV27 and TRBJ2-3; TRBD2 is a possible D gene (5 bases). Germline CDR1 is MNHEY and CDR2 is SMNVEV (reference sequence). The CDR3 is 12 residues long. V lost 5 bases and J lost 4, with 7 bases in between. This CDR3 reads CASSPGSDTQYF. CDR3 coding DNA: TGTGCCAGCAGTCCGGGGTCAGATACGCAGTATTTT.

The chain has TRBV10-1 and TRBJ2-7, with 10 bases matching TRBD1. After removal of 4 bases from V and 5 bases from J, the junction contained 8 bases not matched to a gene. CDR1 is WNHNN and CDR2 is SYGVQD in the germline V gene (reference sequence). The CDR3 length is 15 residues. The CDR3 protein is CASSANRDRGHEQYF. CDR3 sequence (DNA): TGCGCCAGCAGTGCGAACCGGGACAGGGGACACGAGCAGTACTTC.

The genes are TRBV4-1 and TRBJ2-1, with 7 bases matching TRBD2. Looked up from germline, CDR1 is MGHRA and CDR2 is YSYEKL. The CDR3 runs 16 residues. Trimming at V came to 3 bases and at J to 4 bases, leaving 9 bases not matched to a gene. The CDR3 region has the DNA TGCGCCAGCAGCCAGTTAGCGGGCGTCAGTTACAATGAGCAGTTCTTC. Translated, it gives CASSQLAGVSYNEQFF.

This clone was recorded once. The chain uses TRBV13 and TRBJ2-7, with D uncertain. The germline V and J ends were trimmed by 5 bases and 4 bases, with 6 bases remaining between them. The CDR3 covers 11 residues. Germline CDR1 PRHDT, CDR2 FYEKMQ (reference sequence). The CDR3: CASSHEYEQYF. As DNA, the CDR3 is TGTGCCAGCAGCCACGAGTACGAGCAGTACTTC.